This is a list of T cell receptor beta chains from one sample in a study of T cell responses to AZD1222 COVID-19 vaccine. Profiled with immunoSEQ multiplex PCR; TCRdb holds only in-frame clones, not every one. The table records some 120,000 clones, just under 95% of them present only once. The material sequenced was peripheral blood, taken on day 0 of AZD1222 vaccination. These receptors all come from an adult in good health. Both conserved end residues are part of each CDR3. A D gene is named only where the DNA matches it firmly. A row's size may be missing; if present it is once, few, many or a size class.

v_call	d_call	clone_size	j_call	cdr3_aa	cdr3_nt
TRBV6-5	TRBD1	.	TRBJ2-7	CASKQTGAYYEQYF	TGTGCCAGCAAGCAGACAGGGGCCTACTACGAGCAGTACTTC
TRBV7-9	.	.	TRBJ2-5	CASSPMQTQYF	TGTGCCAGCAGCCCTATGCAGACCCAGTACTTC
TRBV6-5	.	.	TRBJ1-2	CASSYNRDGYGYTF	TGTGCCAGCAGTTACAACCGGGACGGCTATGGCTACACCTTC
TRBV27	TRBD1	.	TRBJ2-5	CASSRQGKGETQYF	TGTGCCAGCAGCCGACAGGGGAAGGGAGAGACCCAGTACTTC
TRBV12-5	.	.	TRBJ2-1	CASGTTRVREEQFF	TGTGCTAGTGGGACAACTAGGGTCCGGGAGGAGCAGTTCTTC
TRBV7-6	TRBD2	.	TRBJ2-1	CASSLAQGELAGPYNEQFF	TGTGCCAGCAGCTTAGCGCAGGGGGAACTAGCGGGGCCATACAATGAGCAGTTCTTC
TRBV24-1	TRBD2	.	TRBJ2-1	CATSDGVAGVYNEQFF	TGTGCCACCAGTGATGGGGTAGCGGGAGTCTACAATGAGCAGTTCTTC
TRBV18	.	once	TRBJ2-3	CASSPFDPGTDTQYF	TGTGCCAGCTCACCCTTCGATCCTGGCACAGATACGCAGTATTTT
TRBV7-5	.	.	TRBJ1-1	CVRSLAQGARLTEAFF	TGTGTCAGAAGCTTAGCACAGGGGGCGCGGTTGACTGAAGCTTTCTTT
TRBV6-5	.	once	TRBJ2-1	CASSTRVIQQGEQFF	TGTGCCAGCTCTACACGGGTTATTCAACAGGGCGAGCAGTTCTTC
TRBV18	.	.	TRBJ2-3	CASSPASRRLTDTQYF	TGTGCCAGCTCACCAGCTAGTCGAAGACTCACAGATACGCAGTATTTT
TRBV7-6	.	.	TRBJ2-5	CASSLASETQYF	TGTGCCAGCAGCTTAGCTTCTGAGACCCAGTACTTC
TRBV6-5	TRBD1	.	TRBJ1-4	CASRSRTGRVEKLFF	TGTGCCAGCAGGTCGAGGACAGGGCGAGTTGAAAAACTGTTTTTT
TRBV28	.	.	TRBJ1-5	CASSHSYRDLITQPQHF	TGTGCCAGCAGCCACTCTTACCGGGACCTCATCACTCAGCCCCAGCATTTT
TRBV12-3/TRBV12-4	.	.	TRBJ2-3	CASSLTRRDTQYF	TGTGCCAGCAGTTTAACGAGGAGGGATACGCAGTATTTT
TRBV4-3	.	.	TRBJ2-3	CASSPSGSRADTQYF	TGCGCCAGCAGCCCTTCGGGGAGCAGGGCAGATACGCAGTATTTT
TRBV30	.	.	TRBJ1-1	CAWSPPWEVTEAFF	TGTGCCTGGAGTCCACCTTGGGAGGTCACTGAAGCTTTCTTT
TRBV6-2/TRBV6-3	TRBD1	.	TRBJ1-5	CASSYAGQGDGVSQHF	TGTGCCAGCAGTTACGCGGGACAGGGGGACGGGGTGTCCCAGCATTTT
TRBV5-1	.	once	TRBJ1-3	CASSPNLSGNTIYF	TGCGCCAGCAGCCCGAACCTCTCTGGAAACACCATATATTTT
TRBV7-9	TRBD1	.	TRBJ1-1	CASMGQILLNTEAFF	TGTGCCAGCATGGGACAGATATTATTGAACACTGAAGCTTTCTTT
TRBV6-5	.	.	TRBJ1-2	CASSYSQGYLDYGYTF	TGTGCCAGCAGTTACTCCCAGGGGTATTTGGACTATGGCTACACCTTC
TRBV7-9	TRBD1	.	TRBJ2-4	CASSLALKGATAKNIQYF	TGTGCCAGCAGCTTAGCATTAAAGGGGGCCACAGCCAAAAACATTCAGTACTTC
TRBV5-1	.	.	TRBJ1-3	CASSLKENSGNTIYF	TGCGCCAGCAGCTTAAAGGAAAACTCTGGAAACACCATATATTTT
TRBV28	.	.	TRBJ2-3	CASSFGTPELGTDTQYF	TGTGCCAGCAGTTTCGGGACACCTGAATTGGGGACAGATACGCAGTATTTT
TRBV2	TRBD2	.	TRBJ2-5	CASSGLAGELETQYF	TGTGCCAGCAGTGGGCTAGCGGGAGAGCTTGAGACCCAGTACTTC
TRBV12-3/TRBV12-4	TRBD1	.	TRBJ2-2	CVQQGQAAGELFF	TGTGTCCAGCAGGGACAGGCTGCCGGGGAGCTGTTTTTT
TRBV28	TRBD1	.	TRBJ2-7	CASSTLGTGTYEQYF	TGTGCCAGCAGTACCCTAGGGACAGGGACCTACGAGCAGTACTTC
TRBV6-5	.	.	TRBJ1-1	CASSPPGGLNTEAFF	TGTGCCAGCAGTCCACCGGGGGGGCTGAACACTGAAGCTTTCTTT
TRBV10-1	TRBD2	.	TRBJ2-1	CASSEISSGNEQFF	TGCGCCAGCAGTGAGATTTCTAGCGGAAATGAGCAGTTCTTC
TRBV12-2	.	.	TRBJ2-4	CASRLKEGRKNIQYF	TGTGCAAGTCGCTTAAAAGAGGGCAGGAAAAACATTCAGTACTTC
TRBV2	TRBD1	.	TRBJ1-2	CASLPQGAPRGYTF	TGTGCCAGCCTGCCCCAGGGGGCTCCGCGGGGCTACACCTTC
TRBV11-2	.	once	TRBJ2-3	CASSPQSASVYNTQYF	TGTGCCAGCAGCCCCCAGTCCGCTTCCGTTTATAATACGCAGTATTTT
TRBV6-2/TRBV6-3	.	.	TRBJ1-5	CASSSTNSINQPQHF	TGTGCCAGCAGCTCCACCAACAGCATCAATCAGCCCCAGCATTTT
TRBV25-1	.	.	TRBJ2-5	CASSEGSPSSGQETQYF	TGTGCCAGCAGTGAAGGGAGTCCCTCCTCGGGGCAAGAGACCCAGTACTTC
TRBV5-1	TRBD1	.	TRBJ1-2	CASSLGDRGYGYTF	TGCGCCAGCAGCTTGGGTGACAGGGGATACGGCTACACCTTC
TRBV10-2	TRBD1	.	TRBJ1-2	CASGTTGMDGYTF	TGCGCCAGCGGAACGACAGGGATGGATGGCTACACCTTC
TRBV6-5	TRBD1	.	TRBJ1-1	CASNPTGVMNTEAFF	TGTGCCAGCAATCCTACAGGGGTCATGAACACTGAAGCTTTCTTT
TRBV29-1	TRBD2	.	TRBJ2-3	CSVESTSDSTDTQYF	TGCAGCGTTGAATCGACTAGCGATAGCACAGATACGCAGTATTTT
TRBV7-8	TRBD2	.	TRBJ2-7	CASSLVFPGLAGSYEQYF	TGTGCCAGCAGCTTAGTATTTCCGGGACTAGCGGGATCCTACGAGCAGTACTTC
TRBV28	.	.	TRBJ1-4	CASSLGGRTEKLFF	TGTGCCAGCAGTTTGGGGGGGCGTACTGAAAAACTGTTTTTT
TRBV7-9	.	.	TRBJ1-5	CASSLASAVRTQPQHF	TGTGCCAGCAGCTTAGCTTCGGCAGTACGGACTCAGCCCCAGCATTTT
TRBV30	.	.	TRBJ2-1	CAWSVRLWGYNEQFF	TGTGCCTGGAGTGTAAGGTTATGGGGATACAATGAGCAGTTCTTC
TRBV14	.	.	TRBJ1-1	CASSPGLVLSNTEAFF	TGTGCCAGCAGCCCTGGATTAGTTCTCTCGAACACTGAAGCTTTCTTT
TRBV2	.	.	TRBJ1-6	CASVERSSYNSPLHF	TGTGCCAGCGTAGAGAGGAGCTCCTATAATTCACCCCTCCACTTT
TRBV4-2	.	.	TRBJ1-2	CASSQELGYYGYTF	TGTGCCAGCAGCCAAGAACTCGGGTACTATGGCTACACCTTC
TRBV6-2/TRBV6-3	.	.	TRBJ2-7	CASSYSWGTSGEQYF	TGTGCCAGCAGTTACTCTTGGGGGACGAGTGGGGAGCAGTACTTC
TRBV20-1	.	.	TRBJ1-4	CSASFTGAPYEKLFF	TGCAGTGCTAGTTTCACCGGGGCCCCTTACGAAAAACTGTTTTTT
TRBV27	TRBD2	.	TRBJ2-3	CASSIGLAGTDTQYF	TGTGCCAGCAGTATAGGACTAGCGGGCACAGATACGCAGTATTTT
TRBV30	.	.	TRBJ2-1	CAWSRRLPEILAVQTYNEQFF	TGTGCCTGGAGTCGTCGCCTCCCGGAGATCTTAGCAGTTCAGACCTACAATGAGCAGTTCTTC
TRBV19	TRBD1	.	TRBJ1-1	CASRLPGQGTEAFF	TGTGCCAGTAGACTCCCGGGACAGGGTACTGAAGCTTTCTTT
TRBV21-1	.	once	TRBJ1-1	CASTLGGQGGTEAFF	TGTGCCAGCACACTGGGAGGACAGGGGGGCACTGAAGCTTTCTTT
TRBV7-8	.	.	TRBJ2-2	CASSMGPNTGELFF	TGTGCCAGCAGCATGGGACCAAACACCGGGGAGCTGTTTTTT
TRBV7-2	.	.	TRBJ1-2	CASSPRPGTNNYGYTF	TGTGCCAGCAGCCCCCGCCCCGGGACAAACAACTATGGCTACACCTTC
TRBV7-9	TRBD2	.	TRBJ2-3	CASSSLAGLTDTQYF	TGTGCCAGCAGTTCCTTAGCGGGGCTCACAGATACGCAGTATTTT
TRBV28	.	.	TRBJ1-1	CASTLGGTEAFF	TGTGCCAGCACCCTAGGGGGGACTGAAGCTTTCTTT
TRBV15	.	.	TRBJ1-5	CATSREEAALQPQHF	TGTGCCACCAGCAGAGAAGAGGCAGCACTACAGCCCCAGCATTTT
TRBV30	.	once	TRBJ1-2	CAWSVMGRDGYTF	TGTGCCTGGAGTGTAATGGGGAGGGATGGCTACACCTTC
TRBV7-2	.	.	TRBJ2-3	CASSLVGGPTDTQYF	TGTGCCAGCAGCTTAGTCGGGGGTCCCACAGATACGCAGTATTTT
TRBV5-1	.	.	TRBJ2-7	CASSLGWSTSYEQYF	TGCGCCAGCAGCTTGGGATGGTCAACTTCCTACGAGCAGTACTTC
TRBV28	.	.	TRBJ1-1	CASSHHGNTEAFF	TGTGCCAGCAGTCACCATGGGAACACTGAAGCTTTCTTT